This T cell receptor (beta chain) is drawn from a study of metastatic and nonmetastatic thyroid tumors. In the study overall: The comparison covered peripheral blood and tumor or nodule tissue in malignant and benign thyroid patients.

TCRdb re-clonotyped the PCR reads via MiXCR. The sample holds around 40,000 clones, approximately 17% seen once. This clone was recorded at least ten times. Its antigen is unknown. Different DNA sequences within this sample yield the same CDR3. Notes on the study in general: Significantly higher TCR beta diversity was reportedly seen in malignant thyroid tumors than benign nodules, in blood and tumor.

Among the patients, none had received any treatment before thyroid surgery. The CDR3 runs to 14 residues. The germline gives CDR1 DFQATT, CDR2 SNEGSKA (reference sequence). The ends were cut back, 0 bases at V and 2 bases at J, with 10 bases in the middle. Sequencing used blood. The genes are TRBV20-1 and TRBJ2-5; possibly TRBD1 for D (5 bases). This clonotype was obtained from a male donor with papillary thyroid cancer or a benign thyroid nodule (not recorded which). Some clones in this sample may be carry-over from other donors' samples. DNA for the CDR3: TGCAGTGCTAGAGACAAGGGGCAGCAAGAGACCCAGTACTTC. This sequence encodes CSARDKGQQETQYF.